This TCR beta chain was retrieved from a study of blood T cell repertoires in COVID-19. Looking at the study overall: Acute-phase and convalescent COVID-19 samples originated in the United States, Italy and Spain. T cells, B-cell-depleted T cells, or PBMCs provided the cDNA or gDNA that served as material.

In the original analysis: Estimation of nucleated cell counts was performed using reference gene primer amplification. The assay was immunoSEQ multiplex PCR, and TCRdb's table has in-frame clones only and misses some. V, J and clone size are taken as reported in that table, and D and trimming were inferred from the DNA itself. The sample shows approximately 400,000 clones, 90% to 95% of them seen only once. The CDR3 loop spans 15 amino acids. Trimming removed 1 base from V and 4 bases from J, with 13 bases in between. Germline values: CDR1 SGHVS, CDR2 FQNEAQ. Participants reported their clinical history, and cohort assignment relied on those reports.

The clonotype was recovered from a woman between 40 and 50 years old who had been exposed to COVID-19. Sequenced sample: PBMCs or T cells enriched from blood (not recorded which). The rearrangement joins TRBV7-8 to TRBJ1-2; no definite D call. The CDR3 protein is CASSLGRGEFYGYTF. The CDR3 DNA reads TGTGCCAGCAGCTTAGGACGCGGAGAGTTCTATGGCTACACCTTC.